The 17 T cell receptor beta chains listed next were all sequenced from one sample in a study of OX40 agonist ivuxolimab in advanced cancers. The assay was immunoSEQ multiplex PCR, and TCRdb's table has in-frame clones only and misses some. The data contain roughly 81,000 clones, approximately 85% of them singletons. Sequenced here: CD4+ or CD8+ T cells sorted from blood, sampled in a trial of the OX40 agonist ivuxolimab. The receptors here all came from an adult with an advanced solid tumor such as melanoma, head and neck, liver or kidney cancer.

J is TRBJ2-7 and V is TRBV6-6, with 10 bases identical to TRBD2. Germline V gene data show CDR1 as MNHNY and CDR2 as SVGAGI (reference sequence). CDR3 length equals 14 residues. Trimming at V came to 5 bases and at J to 6 bases, leaving 7 bases not matched to a gene. The CDR3 is CASSSPAGGSEQYF. The CDR3 bases are TGTGCCAGCAGTAGCCCAGCGGGAGGGAGCGAGCAGTACTTC.

The chain combines TRBV25-1 with TRBJ1-4; maybe TRBD1 (6 bases). Germline V lookup: CDR1 MGHDK, CDR2 SYGVNS. V dropped 8 bases and J dropped 8 bases, with 12 bases sitting between them. The CDR3 totals 12 residues. The CDR3: CASATGWEKLFF. CDR3 bases: TGTGCCAGCGCCACAGGGTGGGAAAAACTGTTTTTT.

The chain carries TRBV6-6 and TRBJ1-6; D is unclear. Germline V lookup: CDR1 MNHNY, CDR2 SVGAGI (reference sequence). The CDR3 has 15 residues. V was cut by 0 bases and J by 5 bases, with 8 bases left in between. The CDR3 is CASSYSGRDNSPLHF. The CDR3 coding sequence is TGTGCCAGCAGTTACTCGGGGAGGGATAATTCACCCCTCCACTTT.

The chain combines TRBV10-3 with TRBJ1-5, with D maybe TRBD1 (5 bases). This CDR3 has 14 residues. Germline CDR1 ENHRY, CDR2 SYGVKD. Trimming cost V 3 bases and J 7 bases, with 13 bases left between them. CDR3 bases: TGTGCCATCAGTGACGGGGCACCGGCCCAGCCCCAGCATTTT. Amino acid sequence: CAISDGAPAQPQHF.

This clone appeared once. The rearrangement joins TRBV7-3 to TRBJ1-1; no definite D call. Trimming left V 2 bases short and J 3 bases short, with 10 bases between. This CDR3 is built from 14 residues. Germline loops: CDR1 SGHTA, CDR2 FQGTGA. CDR3 residues: CASSLSGPDTEAFF. CDR3 nucleotides: TGTGCCAGCAGCTTATCGGGTCCGGACACTGAAGCTTTCTTT.

J is TRBJ1-1 and V is TRBV5-6, with TRBD1 matching 7 bases. Germline V gene lookup returns CDR1 SGHDT and CDR2 YYEEEE. The CDR3 spans 16 residues. Trimming removed 7 bases from V and 4 bases from J; junction bases left unmatched: 16. The CDR3 coding sequence is TGTGCCAGCCTTTCCCTTTCCGGGACAGAAAGCACTGAAGCTTTCTTT. Translating gives CASLSLSGTESTEAFF.

The rearrangement uses TRBV5-1 and TRBJ2-1, with 9 bases fitting TRBD2. The CDR3 spans 17 residues. Trimming at V came to 4 bases and at J to 4 bases, leaving 12 bases not matched to a gene. CDR1 and CDR2 (germline): SGHRS, YFSETQ. The CDR3 DNA is TGCGCCAGCAGCCGGGACCCTAGCGGGACCTCGTACAATGAGCAGTTCTTC. It translates to CASSRDPSGTSYNEQFF.

The rearrangement joins TRBV5-4 to TRBJ2-3; no clear D gene. CDR1 and CDR2 (germline): SGHNT, YYREEE (reference sequence). V shed 0 bases and J shed 4 bases, with 12 bases lying between them. The length of the CDR3 is 15 residues. DNA of the CDR3: TGTGCCAGCAGCTTGGGGCTAGACGCCCCAGATACGCAGTATTTT. It yields the protein CASSLGLDAPDTQYF. Combining the CDR3 with reference TRBV5-4 and TRBJ2-3 gives the whole variable domain ETGVTQSPTHLIKTRGQQVTLRCSSQSGHNTVSWYQQALGQGPQFIFQYYREEENGRGNFPPRFSGLQFPNYSSELNVNALELDDSALYLCASSLGLDAPDTQYFGPGTRLTVL.

V is TRBV21-1 and J is TRBJ1-4. TRBV21-1 is an annotated pseudogene. This CDR3 is 18 amino acids long. The CDR3 coding sequence is TGTGCCAGCAGCAAAGTGGCGTTCAAACGGGGTAGGTGTGAAAAACTGTTTTTT. Encoded protein: CASSKVAFKRGRCEKLFF.

This sequence joins TRBV10-3 and TRBJ1-5, with D unresolved. The CDR3 consists of 15 residues. CDR1 is ENHRY and CDR2 is SYGVKD in the germline V gene. The V and J ends lost 4 bases and 8 bases respectively, with 18 bases between them. CDR3 protein: CAISGGGDTIKPQHF. The DNA of the CDR3 is TGTGCCATCAGTGGTGGTGGGGATACAATCAAGCCCCAGCATTTT.

For this clone: This same CDR3 is encoded by further DNA sequences in the sample. This chain joins TRBV2 and TRBJ1-1; D call uncertain. V was clipped by 3 bases and J by 1 base, with 6 bases between them. Germline assignment: CDR1 SNHLY and CDR2 FYNNEI. The CDR3 totals 13 residues. The CDR3 nucleotides are TGTGCCAGCAGTGAGCTAGAGAACACTGAAGCTTTCTTT. It translates to CASSELENTEAFF. Using reference TRBV2 and TRBJ1-1 for the parts outside the CDR3, the full variable domain is EPEVTQTPSHQVTQMGQEVILRCVPISNHLYFYWYRQILGQKVEFLVSFYNNEISEKSEIFDDQFSVERPDGSNFTLKIRSTKLEDSAMYFCASSELENTEAFFGQGTRLTVV.

The rearrangement joins TRBV9 to TRBJ1-3; D not certain. CDR1 SGDLS and CDR2 YYNGEE come from the germline V gene. The CDR3 is 14 amino acids. V lost 0 bases, J lost 0 bases, and 4 bases lay in between. DNA for the CDR3: TGTGCCAGCAGCGTAGCGACCTCTGGAAACACCATATATTTT. It codes for CASSVATSGNTIYF. The complete variable domain, with remaining parts taken from reference TRBV9 and TRBJ1-3, reads DSGVTQTPKHLITATGQRVTLRCSPRSGDLSVYWYQQSLDQGLQFLIQYYNGEERAKGNILERFSAQQFPDLHSELNLSSLELGDSALYFCASSVATSGNTIYFGEGSWLTVV.

The chain recombines TRBV7-6 with TRBJ1-1; no firm D call. CDR1 SGHVS and CDR2 FNYEAQ come from the germline V gene. The CDR3 totals 15 residues. Trimming pared 1 base from V and 0 bases from J, leaving 9 bases between. This CDR3 reads CASSLVVGMNTEAFF. Here the CDR3 DNA reads TGTGCCAGCAGCTTAGTGGTAGGGATGAACACTGAAGCTTTCTTT.

The CDR3 reads CASSEVGTGVGKAFF. CDR3 DNA: TGTGCCAGCAGTGAAGTCGGGACAGGCGTCGGGAAAGCTTTCTTT. The rearrangement uses TRBV2 and TRBJ1-1; 8 bases fit TRBD1. There are 15 residues in the CDR3. J lost 9 bases, V lost 1 base, and 10 bases had no gene match. Looked up from germline, CDR1 is SNHLY and CDR2 is FYNNEI.

J is TRBJ2-7 and V is TRBV2; weak D call: TRBD1 (6 bases). The CDR3 is 14 residues long. The V gene's germline CDR1 is SNHLY and CDR2 FYNNEI. V lost 2 bases and J lost 12, with 20 bases in between. The CDR3 DNA reads as TGTGCCAGCAGTGAATTTCAGGGGCCTACGAAGCGGTACTTC. Its translation is CASSEFQGPTKRYF.

The CDR3 reads CASGLSNEQFF. The CDR3 coding sequence is TGTGCTAGTGGTTTAAGCAATGAGCAGTTCTTC. V is TRBV12-5 and J is TRBJ2-1; the D is unclear. CDR3 length equals 11 residues. Per the germline V gene, CDR1 is LGHNT and CDR2 is FRNRAP. V shed 3 bases and J shed 6 bases, with 3 bases lying between them. The complete variable domain, with remaining parts taken from reference TRBV12-5 and TRBJ2-1, reads DARVTQTPRHKVTEMGQEVTMRCQPILGHNTVFWYRQTMMQGLELLAYFRNRAPLDDSGMPKDRFSAEMPDATLATLKIQPSEPRDSAVYFCASGLSNEQFFGPGTRLTVL.

The genes are TRBV10-1 and TRBJ2-7; a weak D match, TRBD2 (5 bases). This CDR3 contains 14 residues. Trimming shortened V by 3 bases and J by 0 bases, and 9 bases separated the two germline ends. Germline CDR1 is WNHNN and CDR2 is SYGVQD (reference sequence). CDR3 DNA: TGCGCCAGCAGTGAACAGCGGTTCTCCTACGAGCAGTACTTC. Its protein is CASSEQRFSYEQYF.